The present TCR beta chain was sequenced within a study of blood T cell repertoires in COVID-19. Study-wide background: Sites across the United States, Italy and Spain contributed samples from acute and convalescent COVID-19. Sources were T cells, B-cell-depleted T cells, or PBMCs; the material itself was cDNA or gDNA.

J was trimmed by 5 bases and V by 1 base; bases with no gene match: 10. The CDR3 spans 17 residues. In germline, CDR1 is SSHAT, CDR2 FNYEAQ (reference sequence). Original processing notes: Quantification of nucleated cells was approximated via reference gene primer amplification. The protocol was immunoSEQ multiplex PCR, while the TCRdb copy is restricted to in-frame clones and leaves out a portion. Clone size and the V and J calls come from that table; the DNA yielded D and trimming. The data contain around 340,000 clones, 75% to 90% of them singletons. This receptor was identified in a woman aged 60 to 75 with COVID-19, enrolled during active disease. The sample was peripheral blood. The chain links TRBV7-7 to TRBJ2-1; 8 bases map to TRBD1. The DNA of the CDR3 is TGTGCCAGCAGCTTAGTATTGGGGACAGGAGTCAACAATGAGCAGTTCTTC. Protein: CASSLVLGTGVNNEQFF.